This is a list of T cell receptor beta chains from one sample in a study of blood T cell repertoires in COVID-19. Clones were sequenced by immunoSEQ multiplex PCR, and TCRdb holds only the in-frame ones, with some missing. The sample shows a few hundred thousand clones, about 80% of them seen only once. Sequenced material: peripheral blood. The receptor source for this set is a person between 70 and 80 years old with COVID-19, enrolled during active disease. CDR3s leave out the opening cysteine and the closing phenylalanine or tryptophan.

TRBJ2-4	TRBV6-5	ASSYAGQGTKNIQY
TRBJ2-3	TRBV7-3	ATSRAGGSTDTQY
TRBJ2-3	TRBV7-2	ASSLGPGKDTQY
TRBJ1-4	TRBV5-1	ASSITGLANEKLF
TRBJ2-3	TRBV2	ASSPGTSWADTQY
TRBJ1-5	TRBV28	ASRPGQSFNQPQH
TRBJ2-2	TRBV15	ATSPGQVTGELF
TRBJ1-1	TRBV6-5	ASFYRVGFTEAF
TRBJ2-5	TRBV3-1/TRBV3-2	ASSQLRGGWQETQY
TRBJ2-1	TRBV7-7	ASSLAGLPYNEQF
TRBJ2-1	TRBV6-6	ASSYKGTGDRNEQF
TRBJ1-2	TRBV6-2/TRBV6-3	ASSLNPGLPGDYT
TRBJ2-2	TRBV5-1	ASSARGAGELF
TRBJ1-5	TRBV28	ASSSGAQH
TRBJ1-1	TRBV7-9	ASSLPWNTEAF
TRBJ2-7	TRBV6-1	ASSEGASVTYEQY
TRBJ1-4	TRBV6-5	ASKQGWTNEKLF
TRBJ2-3	TRBV2	ASSGSGYKTDTQY
TRBJ2-5	TRBV12-3/TRBV12-4	ASGGGTYETQY
TRBJ1-5	TRBV27	ASRLRQPQH
TRBJ1-1	TRBV28	ASSFILTSTEAF
TRBJ1-2	TRBV9	ASSVGFETGPYGYT
TRBJ2-3	TRBV12-3/TRBV12-4	ASSPRDTQY
TRBJ1-5	TRBV2	ASGAGNQPQH
TRBJ2-3	TRBV4-3	ASSQDGGRGILDTQY
TRBJ2-7	TRBV3-1/TRBV3-2	ASSQGDTGSYEQY
TRBJ1-3	TRBV30	AWDRSSGNTIY
TRBJ1-6	TRBV11-3	ASSLGSGGSPLH
TRBJ1-2	TRBV19	ASTTGGWGYT
TRBJ1-6	TRBV9	ASSVGGAGTENSPLH
TRBJ1-5	TRBV24-1	ATSERGQGNQPQH
TRBJ1-1	TRBV7-8	ASSFNTGLEAF
TRBJ2-1	TRBV7-2	ASSQSGSFSNEQF
TRBJ2-2	TRBV7-9	ASSLARGNTGELF
TRBJ1-1	TRBV5-1	ASSLNPGLGNTEAF
TRBJ1-5	TRBV7-2	ASSLAGRANNQPQH
TRBJ2-1	TRBV3-1/TRBV3-2	ASSPAGGATGNEQF
TRBJ1-1	TRBV19	ASSSPKGGGRGNTEAF